Listed below are T cell receptor beta chains from one sample, sequenced in a study of cytomegalovirus exposure and HLA in healthy donors. Here immunoSEQ multiplex PCR was the method, and the copy in TCRdb shows in-frame clones only, minus some. Among around 120,000 clones listed, approximately 80% were seen once. Sequencing was performed on PBMCs. The receptors come from a human donor in good health. The CDR3 runs from the conserved cysteine through the conserved F or W. A D gene is named only where the DNA matches it firmly. Only part of the rows carry a size: once, few, many, or a class if the clone is expanded.

clone_size d_call j_call v_call cdr3_nt cdr3_aa
- - TRBJ1-4 TRBV6-5 TGTGCCAGCAGTCCCCGAGGGTCGGTTGGTGAAAAACTGTTTTTT CASSPRGSVGEKLFF
- - TRBJ2-1 TRBV7-9 TGTGCCAGCAGCGTAGGACCCCCGAGAGGCAATGAGCAGTTCTTC CASSVGPPRGNEQFF
- - TRBJ1-2 TRBV4-1 TGCGCCAGCAGCCAAGATCCCGGGATCCGGACCTTC CASSQDPGIRTF
- - TRBJ1-4 TRBV10-3 TGTGCCATCGGCAGGTCTAATGAAAAACTGTTTTTT CAIGRSNEKLFF
- - TRBJ2-7 TRBV15 TGTGCCACCAGCAACACCGGGAGAATCAACGAGCAGTACTTC CATSNTGRINEQYF
- - TRBJ2-7 TRBV10-3 TGTGCCATCAGTGAGTCTGGGGGCTCTTCCGAGCAGTACTTC CAISESGGSSEQYF
- - TRBJ2-1 TRBV6-5 TGTGCCAGCAGTTATCTTGACCGGGAAGGGAATGAGCAGTTCTTC CASSYLDREGNEQFF
- TRBD2 TRBJ2-7 TRBV2 TGTGCCAGCAGTCCCATGCTAGGACTAGCCTCCTACGAGCAGTACTTC CASSPMLGLASYEQYF
once - TRBJ2-1 TRBV5-1 TGCGCCAGCAGCTCGAAACAGGGCAGCTCCTACAATGAGCAGTTCTTC CASSSKQGSSYNEQFF
- - TRBJ1-1 TRBV6-4 TGTGCCAGCAGAGATACGGACAGTGAGAACACTGAAGCTTTCTTT CASRDTDSENTEAFF
- TRBD2 TRBJ2-1 TRBV7-8 TGTGCCAGCAGCTCCTTCGGGACTAGCGGGAGCGGCTCCTACAATGAGCAGTTCTTC CASSSFGTSGSGSYNEQFF
- - TRBJ2-7 TRBV19 TGTGCCAGTAGTATCACCCTAGTCGGCGAGCAGTACTTC CASSITLVGEQYF
- TRBD1 TRBJ1-4 TRBV7-2 TGTGCCAGCAGTACCCAGGGGGCAAGACCTGAAAAACTGTTTTTT CASSTQGARPEKLFF
- - TRBJ2-5 TRBV19 TGTGCCAGTAGTATGGCGGAGGAGACCCAGTACTTC CASSMAEETQYF
- - TRBJ1-5 TRBV28 TGTGCCAGCAGTTCCCCTCGGGGGAGCAATCAGCCCCAGCATTTT CASSSPRGSNQPQHF
- TRBD1 TRBJ2-5 TRBV2 TGTGCCAGCGACAGACAGGGATCTAAAGAGACCCAGTACTTC CASDRQGSKETQYF
- - TRBJ1-1 TRBV6-5 TGTGCCAGCAGTTTACAGGGGAACACTGAAGCTTTCTTT CASSLQGNTEAFF
- - TRBJ2-7 TRBV2 TGTGCCAGCAGACTAACCTTCGACAGGATATACTACGAGCAGTACTTC CASRLTFDRIYYEQYF
- TRBD1 TRBJ2-6 TRBV6-1 TGTGCCAGTTGGACAGGGGCTGGGGCCAACGTCCTGACTTTC CASWTGAGANVLTF
- - TRBJ2-5 TRBV25-1 TGTGCCAGCAGTGGCCGACCCTGGAGCCAAGAGACCCAGTACTTC CASSGRPWSQETQYF
- TRBD2 TRBJ2-1 TRBV9 TGTGCCAGCAGCGTAGATCCTAGCGGGATGCGCAATGAGCAGTTCTTC CASSVDPSGMRNEQFF
few - TRBJ1-5 TRBV6-6 TGTGCCAGCAGTTACTCGAGTCTCGGCAATCAGCCCCAGCATTTT CASSYSSLGNQPQHF
- TRBD1 TRBJ1-1 TRBV2 TGTGCCAGCAGTCGGCTTGGACAGGGAGACGATGGAGCTTTCTTT CASSRLGQGDDGAFF
- - TRBJ2-7 TRBV5-1 TGCGCCAGCAGCCCCGGTCAGGTCTACGAGCAGTACTTC CASSPGQVYEQYF
- - TRBJ2-2 TRBV6-5 TGTGCCAGCAGTTACTCGTTAAGCGCAACCGGGGAGCTGTTTTTT CASSYSLSATGELFF
- TRBD1 TRBJ1-1 TRBV2 TGTGCCAGCAGTGTGGGGACAGCGAACACTGAAGCTTTCTTT CASSVGTANTEAFF
- TRBD1 TRBJ1-1 TRBV19 TGTGCCAGTAGTATATCAGGGGGGAAGAACACTGAAGCTTTCTTT CASSISGGKNTEAFF
- - TRBJ2-1 TRBV28 TGTGCCAGCTCCACTTACAATGAGCAGTTCTTC CASSTYNEQFF
- TRBD2 TRBJ2-2 TRBV19 TGTGCCAGCATCAGGGGGACTAGCGGGAGTACCGGGGAGCTGTTTTTT CASIRGTSGSTGELFF
- TRBD1 TRBJ1-1 TRBV7-9 TGTGCCAGCAGCCCTGACAGGGGCCATGAAGCTTTCTTT CASSPDRGHEAFF
- - TRBJ2-2 TRBV9 TGTGCCAGCAGCCCGCTCCCCGGGACAAAGAACACCGGGGAGCTGTTTTTT CASSPLPGTKNTGELFF
once TRBD1 TRBJ1-5 TRBV11-3 TGTGCCAGCAGCTTAGGTGGGGCAGGGGGCACCAATCAGCCCCAGCATTTT CASSLGGAGGTNQPQHF
- TRBD1 TRBJ2-7 TRBV28 TGTGCCAGCAATCTCGACAGGGGGCTAGGGGAGCAGTACTTC CASNLDRGLGEQYF
once TRBD1 TRBJ1-2 TRBV28 TGTGCCAGCAGACCGACAGGGGGCCTCTATGGCTACACCTTC CASRPTGGLYGYTF
- - TRBJ2-7 TRBV28 TGTGCCAGCAGTACCCAGGGTTTCGAGCAGTACTTC CASSTQGFEQYF
- - TRBJ1-2 TRBV29-1 TGCAGCGTTGGAATCCCCCAGGGGCGAGGGGGTGGCTACACCTTC CSVGIPQGRGGGYTF
- TRBD2 TRBJ2-3 TRBV5-4 TGTGCCAGCAGCTTGGGACTAGCGGGAGCCGCAGATACGCAGTATTTT CASSLGLAGAADTQYF
- TRBD2 TRBJ2-7 TRBV9 TGTGCCAGCAGCCTCGGGAGGGCGCTTGGAGAGCAGTACTTC CASSLGRALGEQYF
- TRBD2 TRBJ2-7 TRBV9 TGTGCCAGCAGTCCGGGACTAGCTTTACACGAGCAGTACTTC CASSPGLALHEQYF
- TRBD1 TRBJ1-4 TRBV7-9 TGTGCCAGCAGCTTAGGAGGGGGCAATGAAAAACTGTTTTTT CASSLGGGNEKLFF
- TRBD1 TRBJ2-2 TRBV29-1 TGCAGCGTTTATAACAGGGGCTCGAACACCGGGGAGCTGTTTTTT CSVYNRGSNTGELFF